This T cell receptor beta chain emerged from a study of cytomegalovirus exposure and HLA in healthy donors (dated by TCRdb to the late 2010s). Concerning the study at large: In an earlier analysis of 450 to 750 of the donors, 276 Gb of sequence data and roughly 100 million unique TCR beta sequences from 150 million to 200 million T cells were reported. An early release that covered more than 550 HLA-typed donors contained around 300 gigabases of sequencing data and about 93 million unique TCR sequences. Among the roughly 400 genotyped donors, around 81% belonged to the genetic ancestry cluster associated with self-reported Caucasian donors. The study aimed to test whether cataloging public T cell receptors could reveal signatures of past pathogen exposure. The study used immunosequencing to profile the T cell repertoires of several hundred subjects and linked those repertoires to cytomegalovirus serostatus. A separate validation cohort of over 95 different subjects was used in addition to the approximately 700-subject first cohort. High-throughput TCR immunosequencing, statistical association of individual TCRs with disease status, and machine learning were combined to predict cytomegalovirus infection status. In a later analysis, previously published TCR beta repertoires from about 670 donors were re-analyzed and high-resolution HLA genotyping was added so that TCR occurrence patterns could be studied. In the later analysis, no new phenotypic data were used to find candidate immune exposures; instead, reliance was placed on TCR beta sequences and their occurrence across donors. An earlier analysis of fewer than 750 of the donors used high-throughput TCR beta sequencing to judge whether each TCR beta V gene segment behaved as functional or pseudogenic. Donor age, sex, ethnicity and CMV serostatus were compiled alongside the repertoire data. In a later genetic analysis, genome-wide SNP genotypes for about 55% of the roughly 700 donors were used, and that subset was treated as a discovery cohort. Every repertoire in the discovery cohort had been generated on one and the same sequencing platform. Both class I and class II loci were covered by HLA typing, at four-digit resolution. The number of typed donors differed by locus: about 620-630 for A, B, C, DRB1 and DQB1; some 540 for DQA1; over 600 for DPA1; and about 450 for DPB1. A handful of DR-DQ haplotypes were handled as single units for association and clustering because linkage in the cohort was strong. Across 300 to 400 genotyped donors of the cohort, an average of approximately 200,000 unique TCR beta nucleotide sequences per donor were sequenced, and approximately 17% of those sequences were non-productive.

General study outcomes and caveats: A few of the identified cytomegalovirus-associated TCR beta chains were confirmed in vitro to be specific for cytomegalovirus antigens. At a false discovery rate of 0.05, a later analysis linked some 17,000 TCR beta sequences to specific HLA alleles. The classifier was reported to diagnose cytomegalovirus status with high specificity and sensitivity in both the original and validation cohorts. A later analysis found that TCR association rates varied across HLA loci, with DRB1 alleles showing the most associated TCRs and HLA-C alleles the fewest. Assigning TCR associations to individual alleles was difficult when HLA alleles, especially DR and DQ, strongly co-occurred. A later analysis found that most CMV-associated TCR beta chains appeared HLA-restricted, with HLA associations seemingly driven largely by CMV exposure. The 87-base-pair reads could not distinguish some IMGT-functional V segments, including TRBV6-2 and TRBV6-3, so those segments were excluded. Correlated functional status among segregating V segments might reflect linkage disequilibrium, but an unknown experimental factor could not be ruled out. A later analysis found that HLA-associated TCR beta chains were more clonally expanded and had lower generation probabilities than equally common non-associated chains. A further reported finding was that TCR beta sequences accurately predicted the HLA-A and HLA-B alleles for most subjects in the first cohort. Across donors, most TCR sequences were observed very rarely, whereas some public TCRs were present in many individuals. According to the authors, the approach could potentially be generalized to other disease states and immunological phenotypes. In a later analysis, several top co-occurrence clusters were reported to appear linked to parvovirus B19, influenza, CMV and Epstein-Barr virus. Because some donors lacked HLA typing at each locus, the association tests relied only on the typed subset. Compared with the roughly 700-donor mean, donors in an Asian-associated ancestry cluster had fewer N-insertions in productive TCRs, according to a later genetic analysis. In the study, 150 to 200 TCR beta chains were listed as associated with cytomegalovirus. Only TCR beta chains were sequenced in this cohort, and the absence of alpha or paired-chain data limited detectable features. In an earlier analysis of about 600 of the donors, most TCR beta V segments appeared in productive rearrangements about 87% or about 30% of the time, broadly matching IMGT annotations. Immune exposure information for the cohort was limited to CMV serostatus. The sequencing pipeline was judged likely to have produced a cluster of highly shared sequence variants as a technical artifact. The earlier analysis of 587 of the donors excluded 15 to 20 rarely observed V segments, including chromosome 9 orphons, because counts were too low. A later genetic analysis associated a missense DCLRE1C variant with V-gene and J-gene trimming of TCR beta chains, and an independent cohort replicated the association. Sequencing depth was assumed to be roughly uniform across donors in the presence/absence analyses, though that assumption may not hold.

The cohort comprised some 700 healthy bone marrow donors. Cohort members were all nominally healthy when sampled, although unrecorded immune exposures were likely present. The donor tested CMV seronegative and was one of the 352 seronegative cohort members. Each donor provided a peripheral blood sample, and peripheral blood mononuclear cells were used for TCR beta sequencing. The Qiagen DNeasy Blood Extraction Kit was used to extract genomic DNA from the blood cell samples. CDR1 is given as PRHDT and CDR2 as FYEKMQ, both from the germline V gene (reference sequence). The CDR3, from cysteine to phenylalanine, totals 14 residues. Here the CDR3 DNA is all that survives: 42 bases in frame from base 1. Clipping removes 5 bases from V and 5 bases from J, with 6 as the unmatched junction base count. As regards this clone: This clone's antigen is unknown. No quality values exist for individual bases; no much larger clone is one base distant.

Library construction relied on the immunoSEQ multiplex PCR assay. For the multiplex PCR, a mixture combining 60 forward primers for TCR Vbeta segments and 13 reverse primers for TCR Jbeta segments was used. A multiplex PCR assay on genomic DNA amplified the CDR3 region of rearranged TCR beta genes. The amplified TCR beta libraries were sequenced on the Illumina HiSeq System as 87-base-pair reads. The authors' pipeline ran thus. A later analysis tallied around 80 million unique TCR beta chains across the 666 repertoires, and some 10 million of those chains were shared by two or more donors. To remove PCR and sequencing errors, raw reads were error-corrected and collapsed into unique sequences using a nearest-neighbor algorithm that merged closely related sequences. To assign V, D and J gene segments, CDR3 sequences were aligned to IMGT reference sequences. For a sequence to be retained, at least a six-nucleotide match to both a V gene segment and a J gene segment was required. Rearrangements were called productive when the CDR3 lacked stop codons and stayed in frame with V and J; all others were non-productive. Following IMGT convention, CDR3 was defined as the stretch from the second conserved V-encoded cysteine up to the conserved J-encoded phenylalanine. Sequences without an unambiguous match to a single V gene segment were excluded from the earlier analysis of 450 to 750 of the donors. An earlier analysis of fewer than 650 of the donors classified V segments as functional when productive rearrangements were above 56.7% and as segregating when the standard deviation between donors was above 5%. To diagnose cytomegalovirus status from the catalog of TCR beta chain sequences, a statistical classification framework was built. A later analysis assigned V and J genes by comparing TCR nucleotide sequences with IMGT/GENE-DB human TR gene sequences. In a later analysis, CDR3 sequences and most-parsimonious VDJ recombination scenarios were assigned using the TCRdist pipeline. In a later analysis, every TCR beta chain was defined by the combination of its CDR3 amino acid sequence and its V-gene family, and reads without a unique V-gene family were dropped. As a way to deal with suspected cross-contamination and a sequencing artifact, a later analysis dropped nearly 600 nucleotide sequences that were highly shared and had low generation probability. In a later analysis, a clonal expansion index for each public chain was calculated from normalized within-repertoire ranks of inferred template counts. Generation probabilities in a later analysis came from a VDJ recombination model fitted to out-of-frame rearrangements, and those results were checked against IGoR. In a later analysis, hypergeometric tests were used to score TCR-TCR, TCR-HLA and TCR-CMV co-occurrence, with a repertoire-size bias correction applied to TCR pairs. In a later analysis, false discovery rates were estimated by permuting HLA or CMV assignments 20 times. In a later analysis, co-occurring TCRs were grouped using DBSCAN, and TCRdist sequence similarity was added for clustering within HLA-allele-positive subsets. Repertoires with fewer than 30,000 or more than 120,000 public chains were left out of co-occurrence clustering, as were four to six repertoires with anomalous nucleotide sharing. In TCRdb, the immuneACCESS table is reduced to in-frame sequences with V and J assigned. These tables do not hold every clone; where another copy was compared, an unresolved V gene accounts for under half, and the others remain unexplained. The V and J calls and clone size are taken from that table; D and trimming were inferred from the DNA. Present in this sample are roughly 110,000 clones, around 85% of which were seen just once. The ten largest make up approximately 2.4% of the sample.

The sample comprised PBMCs. The chain is assembled from TRBV13 and TRBJ2-5; the central 9 bases match TRBD1. The sequence was obtained from a man under 40 in good health and CMV-seronegative. The DNA sequence reads TGTGCCAGCAGCCCGGACAGGGGACGGGAGACCCAGTACTTC. This gives the protein CASSPDRGRETQYF.